This TCR beta chain was profiled in a study of CD8+ T cells in alopecia areata. About the research overall: After 6 to 18 months of tofacitinib, follow-up continued 6 months off drug.

Lesional scalp tissue (obtained by punch biopsy) and peripheral blood were collected from alopecia areata patients. This CDR3 is 14 amino acids long. The V end lost 3 bases, the J end lost 6 bases, and 15 bases lay between the germline ends. Germline CDR1 reads GTSNPN; CDR2 reads SVGIG (reference sequence). The authors extracted RNA and reverse transcribed it into cDNA as the sequencing template. Libraries were prepared by immunoSEQ multiplex PCR; TCRdb keeps only in-frame clonotypes and omits some of them. Here the sample spans 150,000 or so clones, 40% to 50% being singletons. Study-level points and caveats: Lesional scalp, especially alopecia totalis/universalis, showed higher clonality than normal scalp. Scalp repertoires also include resident alphabeta T cells from normal skin.

Of note for this clone: What it binds is unknown.

This sequence joins TRBV30 and TRBJ2-1; D is perhaps TRBD1 (6 bases). The source is a human donor with alopecia areata. Sequencing was performed on CD4+ T cells sorted from blood. The CDR3 reads CAWRQGSWLNEQFF. CDR3 in DNA: TGTGCCTGGAGACAGGGATCCTGGCTCAATGAGCAGTTCTTC.